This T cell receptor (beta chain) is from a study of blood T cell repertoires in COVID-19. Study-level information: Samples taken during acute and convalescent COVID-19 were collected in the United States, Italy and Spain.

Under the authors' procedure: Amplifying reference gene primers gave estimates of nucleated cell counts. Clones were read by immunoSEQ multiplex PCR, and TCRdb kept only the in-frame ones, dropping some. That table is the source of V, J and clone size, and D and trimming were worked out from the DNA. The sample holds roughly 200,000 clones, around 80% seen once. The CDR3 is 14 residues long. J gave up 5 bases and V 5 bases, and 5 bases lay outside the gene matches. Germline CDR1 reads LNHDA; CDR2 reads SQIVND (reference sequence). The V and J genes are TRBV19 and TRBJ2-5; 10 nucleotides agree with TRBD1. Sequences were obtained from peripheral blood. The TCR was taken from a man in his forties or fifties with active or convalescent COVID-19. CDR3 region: CASSDRGLKETQYF. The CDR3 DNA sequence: TGTGCCAGTAGTGACAGGGGGCTTAAGGAGACCCAGTACTTC.